The source of this T cell receptor beta chain is a study of early T cells in non-severe SARS-CoV-2 infection (dated by TCRdb to the early 2020s). A note on the overall study: Because TCR sequencing relied on bulk RNA taken from unsorted whole blood, pairing of alpha and beta chains was not possible.

Receptor libraries were prepared by 5' RACE. Instrument used: NextSeq 500. In the TCR library protocol, unique molecular identifiers were attached to individual cDNA molecules to correct for PCR bias and sequencing error. Both TCR alpha and beta chains were sequenced, and tight co-correlation was observed between alpha and beta sequence abundances in each sample. On the authors' methods: V gene, J gene and CDR3 annotation of TCR sequences was performed with Decombinator V4. TCRs were defined as expanded if a significant change between any two time points was detected under a Poisson model with p below 0.0001. TCR abundances were normalised to the total number of TCRs sequenced in each sample and reported as counts per million. VDJdb, accessed 1 November 2021, was searched for CMV, EBV and SARS-CoV-2 annotated TCRs, excluding TCRs annotated for multiple antigens. The public reads were reprocessed in TCRdb via fastp at Q25 and MiXCR, keeping in-frame beta chains. Merged by CDR3 protein, the rows form single entries marked with the most common genes and DNA. For this entry, the V and J calls and clone size follow TCRdb and not the study's own pipeline. For this sample the table gives tens of thousands of distinct CDR3 sequences, of which 4.5% to 6.5% were detected only once. The ten largest clones represent over 5% of the sample.

Here is what the overall study found, with its caveats: VDJdb matching was skewed toward anti-spike CD8 responses, so virus-specific expansions were likely underestimated and private and CD4 specificities were missed.

In the case of this clonotype: Its antigen target is currently unknown. Base qualities are not at hand, and no much larger clone is one base apart.

The study was a case-control design nested within a healthcare worker cohort in London, UK, with weekly nasopharyngeal swab PCR tests and blood sampling. Healthcare workers were enrolled in the week of the UK lockdown, from 23 to 31 March 2020, and were followed every week for up to about 16 weeks. The TCR sequence derives from an adult who was a healthcare worker with PCR-confirmed SARS-CoV-2 infection or an uninfected control (not recorded which). Sequencing input: whole blood.

The nucleotides are TGTGCCAGCAGCTTTACTACACCGGTAGGCTACAATGAGCAGTTCTTC. Its coded protein is CASSFTTPVGYNEQFF. The chain was built from TRBV7-9 and TRBJ2-1; the D gene is unclear. The CDR3 sequence holds 16 residues, the cysteine and phenylalanine included. This entry keeps only the CDR3 DNA: 48 bases, framed from base 1. V is reduced by 3 bases and J by 3 bases, leaving a spacing of 15 bases between them. CDR1 and CDR2 are drawn from the germline V gene (reference sequence): SEHNR, FQNEAQ.